The 27 T cell receptor beta chains in this list originate from one sample, sequenced in a study of T-cell memory formation after mild COVID-19. TCRdb ran MiXCR on the 5' RACE reads and lists one entry per CDR3 protein. The table lists about 340,000 distinct CDR3 sequences, roughly 13% of them singletons. Sequenced sample: PBMCs or a T cell subset sorted from them (not recorded which). All receptors derive from a man younger than 30 who had mild COVID-19 (a few samples of this study predate the infection). Cell type and time point are not known.

This clonotype came up a few times. This chain connects TRBV11-2 to TRBJ2-1; 8 bases fit TRBD2. Unmatched junction bases numbered 8, after V lost 5 bases and J lost 8 bases. CDR1 is SGHAT, CDR2 FQNNGV, per germline. The CDR3 consists of 14 residues. The CDR3 DNA sequence: TGTGCCAGCAGCCCAGGACTAGCTGTATATGAGCAGTTCTTC. This encodes CASSPGLAVYEQFF. Complete variable domain (other parts from reference TRBV11-2 and TRBJ2-1): EAGVAQSPRYKIIEKRQSVAFWCNPISGHATLYWYQQILGQGPKLLIQFQNNGVVDDSQLPKDRFSAERLKGVDSTLKIQPAKLEDSAVYLCASSPGLAVYEQFFGPGTRLTVL.

In its sample, this clonotype was seen once. The chain carries TRBV4-1 and TRBJ1-1, with D possibly matching TRBD1 (6 bases). Trimming took off 2 bases at V and 0 bases at J, with 13 bases between the two ends. Germline loops: CDR1 MGHRA, CDR2 YSYEKL. This CDR3 is 16 amino acids long. The DNA of the CDR3 is TGCGCCAGCAGCCAACTATGGACAGCTTTGAACACTGAAGCTTTCTTT. It specifies CASSQLWTALNTEAFF.

The J gene is TRBJ1-1, the V gene TRBV6-5, with 10 bases identical to TRBD1. V lost 6 bases and J lost 3; bases outside the gene matches: 4. CDR1 and CDR2 (germline): MNHEY, SVGAGI. The CDR3 is 14 amino acids. The CDR3, as DNA: TGTGCCAGCAGACGACAGGGGGCCCACACTGAAGCTTTCTTT. It specifies CASRRQGAHTEAFF.

This clonotype appeared a few times. The rearrangement uses TRBV7-2 and TRBJ2-2, with TRBD2 matching 9 bases. Germline V gives CDR1 SGHTA, CDR2 FQGNSA. There are 17 residues in the CDR3. After removal of 2 bases from V and 4 bases from J, the junction contained 8 bases not matched to a gene. In nucleotides, the CDR3 is TGTGCCAGCAGCTTAAGTAGGCGGGGGGGCCGCACCGGGGAGCTGTTTTTT. Its protein is CASSLSRRGGRTGELFF.

The sample holds many counts of this clonotype. The chain is built from TRBV4-1 and TRBJ2-5; D gene unclear. Per the germline V gene, CDR1 is MGHRA and CDR2 is YSYEKL. V was cut by 1 base and J by 4 bases, with 13 bases left in between. This CDR3 has 15 amino acids. CDR3 residues: CASSQGAERPETQYF. As DNA, the CDR3 is TGCGCCAGCAGCCAAGGGGCGGAGCGTCCAGAGACCCAGTACTTC.

The J gene is TRBJ1-5, the V gene TRBV6-2 or TRBV6-3; 8 bases are shared with TRBD1. CDR1 is MNHEY and CDR2 is SVGEGT in the germline V gene. With V trimmed by 0 bases and J by 4 bases, 8 bases remained unmatched. The CDR3 sequence is 17 residues long. As DNA, the CDR3 is TGTGCCAGCAGTTACTCCCCCGACAGGGGAAGAAATCAGCCCCAGCATTTT. It encodes CASSYSPDRGRNQPQHF.

This clonotype was detected a few times. This chain uses TRBV5-1 with TRBJ1-3; TRBD1 aligns across 7 bases. V lost 4 bases to trimming and J lost 4 bases; unmatched junction nucleotides: 2. Germline lookup yields CDR1 SGHRS and CDR2 YFSETQ. The CDR3 is made up of 13 amino acids. CDR3 sequence (DNA): TGCGCCAGCAGCCGACAGGGCGGAAACACCATATATTTT. It specifies CASSRQGGNTIYF.

This clonotype was seen more than once but under ten times. The chain links TRBV7-9 to TRBJ2-2, with 11 bases that match TRBD1. Germline CDR1 SEHNR, CDR2 FQNEAQ (reference sequence). This CDR3 region has 15 residues. Trimming cost V 6 bases and J 6 bases; bases outside gene matches: 6. The DNA of the CDR3 is TGTGCCAGCAGGTCAGGACAGGGGGCTGCCGGGGAGCTGTTTTTT. This encodes CASRSGQGAAGELFF.

The chain has TRBV6-5 and TRBJ1-2; D ambiguous. The CDR3 runs to 14 residues. CDR1 MNHEY and CDR2 SVGAGI come from the germline V gene. V lost 5 bases to trimming and J lost 0 bases, with 10 bases between them. The CDR3 nucleotides read TGTGCCAGCAGTCGACTACCGGCTAACTATGGCTACACCTTC. Translating gives CASSRLPANYGYTF.

The chain combines TRBV7-9 with TRBJ1-1; 8 bases match TRBD1. Germline assignment: CDR1 SEHNR and CDR2 FQNEAQ (reference sequence). V was pared by 5 bases and J by 1 base, with 9 bases of the junction left unmatched. The CDR3 sequence is 16 residues long. CDR3 DNA: TGTGCCAGCAGCCCCACACAGACAGGGGCGAACACTGAAGCTTTCTTT. Translating it yields CASSPTQTGANTEAFF.

The chain links TRBV7-2 to TRBJ1-2; D ambiguous. Germline CDR1 reads SGHTA; CDR2 reads FQGNSA. The CDR3 runs to 15 residues. Between the trimmed V and J ends, which lost 3 bases and 5 bases, there was a span of 16 bases. CDR3 in DNA: TGTGCCAGCAGCTTGGGGAGCAGGCCACTGTATGGCTACACCTTC. This translates into CASSLGSRPLYGYTF.

This clonotype showed up just a few times. The gene calls are TRBV11-2 and TRBJ2-3, with D perhaps matching TRBD1 or TRBD2 (5 bases each). The V gene's germline CDR1 is SGHAT and CDR2 FQNNGV. The CDR3 extends over 15 amino acids. V dropped 7 bases and J dropped 3 bases, with 17 bases sitting between them. The CDR3: CASTTLGPPTDTQYF. For the CDR3, the DNA is TGTGCCAGCACCACCCTGGGACCCCCAACAGATACGCAGTATTTT.

A few counts support this clonotype. J is TRBJ2-3 and V is TRBV6-5, with TRBD1 matching 7 bases. V was pared by 6 bases and J by 2 bases, with 8 bases of the junction left unmatched. CDR3 size: 15 residues. Germline V CDR1 and CDR2: MNHEY, SVGAGI. This chain's CDR3 is CASRAWDRVTDTQYF. CDR3 coding DNA: TGTGCCAGCAGGGCCTGGGACAGAGTCACAGATACGCAGTATTTT.

In this sample, this clonotype turned up a few times. This chain uses TRBV5-4 with TRBJ2-1; 9 nucleotides align to TRBD2. The CDR3 is 15 residues long. The germline gives CDR1 SGHNT, CDR2 YYREEE (reference sequence). The ends lost 4 bases at V and 3 bases at J; junction bases unmatched: 5. CDR3 nucleotides: TGTGCCAGCAGCCGTAGCGGGGGCATCTACAATGAGCAGTTCTTC. This gives the protein CASSRSGGIYNEQFF.

This clonotype was seen a handful of times. This chain uses TRBV7-2 with TRBJ2-1; maybe TRBD1 (5 bases). CDR1 SGHTA and CDR2 FQGNSA come from the germline V gene. V shed 7 bases and J shed 0 bases, with 10 bases lying between them. The CDR3 totals 14 residues. Here the CDR3 DNA reads TGTGCCAGCAAGCGCCAGGGCTCCTACAATGAGCAGTTCTTC. Its translation is CASKRQGSYNEQFF.

The chain combines TRBV6-2 or TRBV6-3 with TRBJ2-3; D gene ambiguous. The V gene's germline CDR1 is MNHEY and CDR2 SVGEGT. Trimming took off 4 bases at V and 0 bases at J, with 8 bases between the two ends. The CDR3 totals 14 residues. CDR3 in DNA: TGTGCCAGCAGTTCTCGACTGAGCACAGATACGCAGTATTTT. As protein: CASSSRLSTDTQYF.

There are many counts of this clonotype. This chain uses TRBV12-3 or TRBV12-4 with TRBJ2-3; 10 bases are shared with TRBD2. V lost 0 bases, J lost 1 base, and 10 bases stayed unmatched. The CDR3 is made up of 19 amino acids. The CDR3 nucleotides read TGTGCCAGCAGTTTAGCCCTATCCCGGACTAGCGGACGCACAGATACGCAGTATTTT. Its protein is CASSLALSRTSGRTDTQYF.

This clonotype has ten or more counts. V and J are TRBV9 and TRBJ1-1; a weak D match, TRBD1 (5 bases). V was pared by 2 bases and J by 0 bases, with 11 bases between. CDR3 length equals 15 residues. Germline lookup yields CDR1 SGDLS and CDR2 YYNGEE. The CDR3 here is CASSVGDRLNTEAFF. DNA of the CDR3: TGTGCCAGCAGCGTGGGAGACAGACTGAACACTGAAGCTTTCTTT. The full variable domain, in which reference TRBV9 and TRBJ1-1 provide the parts outside the CDR3, is DSGVTQTPKHLITATGQRVTLRCSPRSGDLSVYWYQQSLDQGLQFLIQYYNGEERAKGNILERFSAQQFPDLHSELNLSSLELGDSALYFCASSVGDRLNTEAFFGQGTRLTVV.

This sequence joins TRBV3-1 and TRBJ2-7, with D possibly matching TRBD2 (6 bases). Per the germline V gene, CDR1 is LGHDT and CDR2 is YNNKEL (reference sequence). V was trimmed by 1 base and J by 6 bases, leaving 13 bases between them. The length of the CDR3 is 14 residues. The DNA for the CDR3 is TGTGCCAGCAGCCAAGCCCTCGGGAGCTCCGAGCAGTACGTC. Translation gives CASSQALGSSEQYV.

The V call is TRBV12-3 or TRBV12-4, the J call TRBJ2-2, with D possibly TRBD1 on 6 matching bases. The CDR3 runs 14 residues. Between the trimmed V and J ends, which lost 6 bases and 6 bases, there was a span of 14 bases. The CDR3 DNA follows: TGTGCCAGCAGAGTACAGGGTTCATCCGGGGAGCTGTTTTTT. Translation gives CASRVQGSSGELFF.

This clonotype appeared many times. V and J are TRBV5-1 and TRBJ2-2, with D perhaps TRBD1 (5 bases). The CDR3 loop spans 17 amino acids. Germline V gene sequence: CDR1 SGHRS, CDR2 YFSETQ. Trimming stripped 5 bases from V and 1 base from J, with 18 bases between. CDR3 residues: CASSFVTGQGNTGELFF. For the CDR3, the DNA is TGCGCCAGCAGTTTTGTAACGGGCCAGGGGAACACCGGGGAGCTGTTTTTT.

As concerns this clonotype: An end of the junction does not agree with germline; a read error may underlie this. The CDR3 protein is CASRAPSSGGARENQYF. CDR3 coding DNA: TGTGCCAGCAGAGCCCCGTCTAGCGGGGGGGCGAGGGAGAACCAGTACTTC. The chain joins TRBV2 to TRBJ2-5, with 12 bases identical to TRBD2. The CDR3 length is 17 residues. Germline V gene lookup returns CDR1 SNHLY and CDR2 FYNNEI.

This clonotype came up many times. V gene TRBV7-2 combines with J gene TRBJ2-3; no clear D gene. Looked up from germline, CDR1 is SGHTA and CDR2 is FQGNSA. There are 14 residues in the CDR3. The V end was cut by 1 base, the J end by 2 bases, with 7 bases between. In DNA, the CDR3 is TGTGCCAGCAGCTTAGTCGCGGCCACAGATACGCAGTATTTT. Protein product: CASSLVAATDTQYF.

This clonotype was detected a few times. This chain joins TRBV6-2 or TRBV6-3 and TRBJ2-2, with TRBD2 identical over 7 bases. Per germline, CDR1 MNHEY and CDR2 SVGEGT. The CDR3 runs to 15 residues. Unmatched junction bases numbered 2, after V lost 0 bases and J lost 4 bases. This CDR3 is CASSYSPGGTGELFF. CDR3 coding DNA: TGTGCCAGCAGTTACTCACCGGGAGGCACCGGGGAGCTGTTTTTT.

This clonotype came up a few times. The chain joins TRBV27 to TRBJ2-1; 7 bases are a match to TRBD1. The CDR3 extends over 17 amino acids. Germline V gene data show CDR1 as MNHEY and CDR2 as SMNVEV (reference sequence). Losses at the gene ends were 2 bases for V and 1 base for J; bases not matched to a gene: 8. The CDR3, as DNA: TGTGCCAGCAGTTTACTTGACAGGGACCAATCCTACAATGAGCAGTTCTTC. The encoded protein is CASSLLDRDQSYNEQFF.

CDR3: CASSPGGARSGANVLTF. CDR3 nucleotides: TGCGCCAGCAGCCCGGGGGGGGCCCGCTCTGGGGCCAACGTCCTGACTTTC. The chain employs TRBV4-1 and TRBJ2-6, with TRBD2 identical over 8 bases. The germline V gene has CDR1 MGHRA and CDR2 YSYEKL. The CDR3 extends over 17 amino acids. J was trimmed by 0 bases and V by 4 bases; bases with no gene match: 5.

CDR3 nucleotides: TGCAGTGCCCCTCAGGTCGCTAACTATGGCTACACCTTC. This gives the protein CSAPQVANYGYTF. The chain carries TRBV20-1 and TRBJ1-2; no definite D call. This CDR3 comprises 13 residues. Trimming cost V 6 bases and J 0 bases, with 11 bases left between them. Germline CDR1 DFQATT, CDR2 SNEGSKA (reference sequence).